These T cell receptor beta chains were read from a single sample in a study of cytomegalovirus exposure and HLA in healthy donors. Sequencing used immunoSEQ multiplex PCR; TCRdb keeps in-frame clones, though not all of them. The repertoire holds roughly 100,000 clones, about 85% seen once, with 1.8% in the top ten. The sequenced material came from PBMCs. The receptor set was obtained from a woman younger than 30 in good health and CMV-seropositive. Each CDR3 is given with its conserved first and last residue. Fields, in order: D gene, V gene, clone size, J gene, CDR3 DNA, CDR3 protein. D genes are given only for firm matches. Expanded clones are given a class, and other clones once, few, many or no size at all.

>TRBD1|TRBV7-9|.|TRBJ2-2
TGTGCCAGCAGCTTCCGGGACAGAAGACCCACCGGGGAGCTGTTTTTT
CASSFRDRRPTGELFF
>.|TRBV7-2|few|TRBJ1-1
TGTGCCAGCAGCTTATTGGGCGATTACACTGAAGCTTTCTTT
CASSLLGDYTEAFF
>.|TRBV19|once|TRBJ1-5
TGTGCCAGTAGCCCTTTCGGGGATAGCAATCAGCCCCAGCATTTT
CASSPFGDSNQPQHF
>TRBD1|TRBV28|.|TRBJ1-5
TGTGCCAGCAGCCGCAGGTGGAGGGACAGGGGTCCCCAGAAACGCGATCAGCCCCAGCATTTT
CASSRRWRDRGPQKRDQPQHF
>TRBD1|TRBV7-9|.|TRBJ1-2
TGTGCCAGCAGCTCTGGGACAGGGATCATCTATGGCTACACCTTC
CASSSGTGIIYGYTF
>TRBD2|TRBV9|.|TRBJ2-3
TGTGCCAGCAACGGACTAGCGATAGATACGCAGTATTTT
CASNGLAIDTQYF
>TRBD1|TRBV2|.|TRBJ2-1
TGTGCCAGCAGTGATAGGACAGGGGGGGTGGGTGAGCAGTTCTTC
CASSDRTGGVGEQFF
>TRBD1|TRBV6-5|.|TRBJ1-4
TGTGCCAGCAGTTACGGTCAGGGGGGAAGTGAAAAACTGTTTTTT
CASSYGQGGSEKLFF
>.|TRBV5-6|.|TRBJ1-1
TGTGCCAGCAGCTTAGGGGGTAAGAACACAGCTTTCTTT
CASSLGGKNTAFF
>.|TRBV7-6|.|TRBJ2-6
TGTGCCAGCAGCGGTGACAAGAGCTCTGGGGCCAACGTCCTGACTTTC
CASSGDKSSGANVLTF
>TRBD1|TRBV18|once|TRBJ1-6
TGTGCCAGCTCGCCGAGGACAGGGGGCGTGAATTCACCCCTCCACTTT
CASSPRTGGVNSPLHF
>TRBD2|TRBV5-4|.|TRBJ2-1
TGTGCCAGCAGCCCCCGTCTAGCGGGGGCGTACAATGAGCAGTTCTTC
CASSPRLAGAYNEQFF
>TRBD2|TRBV11-3|few|TRBJ2-5
TGTGCCAGCAGCTTAGATGGTAGCGGGGGTAATCAAGAGACCCAGTACTTC
CASSLDGSGGNQETQYF